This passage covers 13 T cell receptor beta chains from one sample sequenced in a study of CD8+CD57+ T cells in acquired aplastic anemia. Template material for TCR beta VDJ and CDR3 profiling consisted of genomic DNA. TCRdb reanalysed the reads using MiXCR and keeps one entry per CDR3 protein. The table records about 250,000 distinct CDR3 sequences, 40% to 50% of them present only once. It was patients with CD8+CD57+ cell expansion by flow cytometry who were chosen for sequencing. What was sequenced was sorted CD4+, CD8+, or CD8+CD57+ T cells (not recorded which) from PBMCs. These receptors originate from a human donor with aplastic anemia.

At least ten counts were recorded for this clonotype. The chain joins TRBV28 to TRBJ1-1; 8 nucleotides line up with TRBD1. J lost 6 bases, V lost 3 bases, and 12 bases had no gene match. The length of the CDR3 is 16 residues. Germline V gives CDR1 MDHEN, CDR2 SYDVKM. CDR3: CASSFEQGAGRAEAFF. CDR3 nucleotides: TGTGCCAGCAGTTTTGAGCAGGGGGCGGGTAGGGCTGAAGCTTTCTTT.

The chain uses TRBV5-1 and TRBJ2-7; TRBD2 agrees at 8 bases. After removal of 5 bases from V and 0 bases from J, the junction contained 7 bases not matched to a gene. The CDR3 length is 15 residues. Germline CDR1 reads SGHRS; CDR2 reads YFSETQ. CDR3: CASRRSGGTSYEQYF. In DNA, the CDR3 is TGCGCCAGCAGGAGGAGCGGGGGAACCTCCTACGAGCAGTACTTC. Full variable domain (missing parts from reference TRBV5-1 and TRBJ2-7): KAGVTQTPRYLIKTRGQQVTLSCSPISGHRSVSWYQQTPGQGLQFLFEYFSETQRNKGNFPGRFSGRQFSNSRSEMNVSTLELGDSALYLCASRRSGGTSYEQYFGPGTRLTVT.

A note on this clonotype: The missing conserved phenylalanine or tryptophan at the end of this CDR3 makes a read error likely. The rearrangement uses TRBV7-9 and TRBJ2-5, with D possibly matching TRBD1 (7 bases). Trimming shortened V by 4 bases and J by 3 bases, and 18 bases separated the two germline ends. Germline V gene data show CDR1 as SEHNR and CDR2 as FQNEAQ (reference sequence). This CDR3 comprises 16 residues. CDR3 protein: CASSSPGGTKKETQYL. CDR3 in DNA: TGTGCCAGCAGCTCCCCAGGGGGGACAAAAAAAGAGACCCAGTACCTC.

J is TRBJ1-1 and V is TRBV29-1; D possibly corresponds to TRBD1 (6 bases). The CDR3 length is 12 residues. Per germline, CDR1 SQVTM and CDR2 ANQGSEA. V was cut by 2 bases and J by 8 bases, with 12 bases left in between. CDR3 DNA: TGCAGCGTTGAATGGCAGGGGTGGGAAGCTTTCTTT. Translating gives CSVEWQGWEAFF. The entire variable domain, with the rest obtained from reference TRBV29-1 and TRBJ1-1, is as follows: SAVISQKPSRDICQRGTSLTIQCQVDSQVTMMFWYRQQPGQSLTLIATANQGSEATYESGFVIDKFPISRPNLTFSTLTVSNMSPEDSSIYLCSVEWQGWEAFFGQGTRLTVV.

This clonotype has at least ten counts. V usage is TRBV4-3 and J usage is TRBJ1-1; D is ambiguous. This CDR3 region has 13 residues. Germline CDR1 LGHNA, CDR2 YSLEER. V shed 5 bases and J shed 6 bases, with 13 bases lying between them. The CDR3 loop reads CASSVGRFAEAFF. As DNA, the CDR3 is TGCGCCAGCAGCGTAGGTCGGTTCGCTGAAGCTTTCTTT.

CDR3 coding DNA: TGTGCCAGCAGCTTAGGATTGACAGTACGCTCGGGGGAGCAGTACTTC. Its translation: CASSLGLTVRSGEQYF. The rearrangement links TRBV7-6 to TRBJ2-7; D assignment may be TRBD1 or TRBD2 (5 bases each). Germline V lookup: CDR1 SGHVS, CDR2 FNYEAQ. The CDR3 covers 16 residues. With 1 base removed from V and 7 bases from J, the gap between germline ends came to 20 bases.

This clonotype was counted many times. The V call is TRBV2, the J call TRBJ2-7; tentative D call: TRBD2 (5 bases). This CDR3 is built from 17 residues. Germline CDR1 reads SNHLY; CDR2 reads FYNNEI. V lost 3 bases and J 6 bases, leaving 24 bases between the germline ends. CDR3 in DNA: TGTGCCAGCAGTGAGGAGGAGACCGGCTCCATTGACGGCGAGCAGTACTTC. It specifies CASSEEETGSIDGEQYF. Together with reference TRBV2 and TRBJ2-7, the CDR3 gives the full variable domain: EPEVTQTPSHQVTQMGQEVILRCVPISNHLYFYWYRQILGQKVEFLVSFYNNEISEKSEIFDDQFSVERPDGSNFTLKIRSTKLEDSAMYFCASSEEETGSIDGEQYFGPGTRLTVT.

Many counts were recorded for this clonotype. The DNA of the CDR3 is TGTGCCAGCAGTGACGGCCCAATCGAGCAGTACTTC. Translated, it gives CASSDGPIEQYF. This chain connects TRBV2 to TRBJ2-7; no definite D call. V was shortened by 3 bases and J by 6 bases, with 9 bases between the two germline ends. Looked up from germline, CDR1 is SNHLY and CDR2 is FYNNEI. This CDR3 has 12 amino acids.

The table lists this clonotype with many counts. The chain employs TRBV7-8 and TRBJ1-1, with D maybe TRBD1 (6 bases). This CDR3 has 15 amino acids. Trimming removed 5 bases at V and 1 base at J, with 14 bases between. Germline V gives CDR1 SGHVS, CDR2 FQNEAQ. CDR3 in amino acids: CASSPLGGPNTEAFF. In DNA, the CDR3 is TGTGCCAGCAGCCCACTGGGGGGGCCGAACACTGAAGCTTTCTTT.

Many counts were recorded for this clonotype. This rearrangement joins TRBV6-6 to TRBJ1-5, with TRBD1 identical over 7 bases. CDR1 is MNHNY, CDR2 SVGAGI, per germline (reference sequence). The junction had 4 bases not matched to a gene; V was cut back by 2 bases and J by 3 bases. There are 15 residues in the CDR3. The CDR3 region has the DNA TGTGCCAGCAGTTACCGAACAGGGGACAATCAGCCCCAGCATTTT. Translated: CASSYRTGDNQPQHF.

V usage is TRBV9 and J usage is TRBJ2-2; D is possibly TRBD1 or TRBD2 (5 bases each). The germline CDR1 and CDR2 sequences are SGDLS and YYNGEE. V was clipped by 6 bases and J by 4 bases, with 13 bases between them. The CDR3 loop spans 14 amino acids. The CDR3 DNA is TGTGCCAGCACTCCGGGACGGCCCACCGGGGAGCTGTTTTTT. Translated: CASTPGRPTGELFF.

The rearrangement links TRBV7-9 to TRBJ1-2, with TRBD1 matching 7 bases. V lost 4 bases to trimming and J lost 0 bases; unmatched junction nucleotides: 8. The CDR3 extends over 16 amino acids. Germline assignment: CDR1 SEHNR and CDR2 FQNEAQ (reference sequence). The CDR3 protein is CASSSDRELANYGYTF. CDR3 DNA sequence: TGTGCCAGCAGCTCCGACAGGGAGTTAGCTAACTATGGCTACACCTTC.

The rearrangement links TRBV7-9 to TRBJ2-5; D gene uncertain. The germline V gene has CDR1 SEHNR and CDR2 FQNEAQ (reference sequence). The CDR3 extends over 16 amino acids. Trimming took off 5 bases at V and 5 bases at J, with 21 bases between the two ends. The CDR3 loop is CASSLRYDTERETQYF. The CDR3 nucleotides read TGTGCCAGCAGCCTAAGGTATGACACGGAGAGGGAGACCCAGTACTTC.